These 26 T cell receptor beta chains share one sample of origin, sequenced in a study of blood T cell repertoires in COVID-19. Libraries were prepared by immunoSEQ multiplex PCR; TCRdb keeps only in-frame clonotypes and omits some of them. The table lists about 200,000 clones, approximately 91% of them singletons. The sample consisted of peripheral blood. These TCRs come from a man aged 50 to 59 with COVID-19, enrolled during active disease.

The chain combines TRBV5-6 with TRBJ2-2; tentative D call: TRBD1 (6 bases). Per the germline V gene, CDR1 is SGHDT and CDR2 is YYEEEE. The CDR3 is made up of 16 amino acids. V gave up 3 bases and J gave up 6 bases, with 18 bases separating them. CDR3: CASSYWNRVFAGELFF. CDR3 DNA: TGTGCCAGCAGCTACTGGAACAGGGTGTTTGCCGGGGAGCTGTTTTTT.

The rearrangement joins TRBV7-9 to TRBJ1-1, with 8 bases lining up with TRBD1. The germline V gene has CDR1 SEHNR and CDR2 FQNEAQ (reference sequence). The CDR3 consists of 15 residues. Unmatched junction bases numbered 9, after V lost 2 bases and J lost 7 bases. The CDR3 DNA reads TGTGCCAGCAGCTTAAGGTCAGGGGGCAACGGTGAAGCTTTCTTT. This translates into CASSLRSGGNGEAFF.

This rearrangement joins TRBV6-6 to TRBJ2-3, with D tentatively TRBD1 (7 bases). The CDR3 covers 12 residues. V lost 4 bases and J lost 6, with 8 bases in between. The germline V gene encodes CDR1 MNHNY and CDR2 SVGAGI (reference sequence). The CDR3 nucleotides are TGTGCCAGCAGTTCAGGGGGGGATACGCAGTATTTT. As protein: CASSSGGDTQYF.

The CDR3 sequence is CASSNAGNQPQHF. Here the CDR3 DNA reads TGTGCCAGTAGCAACGCAGGGAATCAGCCCCAGCATTTT. The gene calls are TRBV19 and TRBJ1-5; D perhaps matches TRBD1 (5 bases). Trimming took 6 bases from V and 4 from J, leaving 10 bases between them. In germline, CDR1 is LNHDA, CDR2 SQIVND (reference sequence). CDR3 length: 13 residues.

The genes are TRBV15 and TRBJ2-2, with 9 bases matching TRBD1. This CDR3 is 15 amino acids long. The V gene end was trimmed by 8 bases and the J gene end by 1 base; junction bases not matched to a gene: 5. The germline V gene has CDR1 LNHNV and CDR2 YYDKDF (reference sequence). The CDR3 reads CATHGGQGNTGELFF. DNA for the CDR3: TGTGCCACCCATGGGGGACAGGGGAACACCGGGGAGCTGTTTTTT.

The table lists this clone with a count of one. The chain joins TRBV10-2 to TRBJ1-1; the match to TRBD1 covers 7 bases. Germline CDR1 is WSHSY and CDR2 is SAAADI. V was pared by 7 bases and J by 4 bases, with 12 bases of the junction left unmatched. The CDR3 extends over 15 amino acids. The CDR3 spells CASKAQGSWATEAFF. CDR3 sequence (DNA): TGCGCCAGCAAGGCACAGGGGTCGTGGGCCACTGAAGCTTTCTTT.

The rearrangement joins TRBV21-1 to TRBJ2-1; the table's D call TRBD1 went unverified against the DNA. TRBV21-1 is an annotated pseudogene. The CDR3 length is 15 residues. For the CDR3, the DNA is TGTGCCAGCAGCAAAGCGGCAGAAGTATACAATGAGCAGTTCTTC. It codes for CASSKAAEVYNEQFF.

CDR3 in amino acids: CASSAAGGSGNTIYF. The CDR3 DNA reads TGTGCCAGCAGCGCCGCTGGGGGGTCTGGAAACACCATATATTTT. The chain couples TRBV9 to TRBJ1-3, with D tentatively TRBD1 (5 bases). The CDR3 spans 15 residues. V lost 3 bases and J 1 base, leaving 11 bases between the germline ends. Germline V gene sequence: CDR1 SGDLS, CDR2 YYNGEE.

In this sample, this clone turned up once. The rearrangement uses TRBV3-1 (or the pseudogene TRBV3-2) and TRBJ2-2; maybe TRBD2 (6 bases). The CDR3 runs to 15 residues. Germline lookup yields CDR1 LGHDT and CDR2 YNNKEL (reference sequence). Trimming pared 1 base from V and 7 bases from J, leaving 13 bases between. CDR3 DNA: TGTGCCAGCAGCCAAGGTTGGAGGGCCGGCGGGGAGCTGTTTTTT. Translating it yields CASSQGWRAGGELFF.

The chain uses TRBV5-4 and TRBJ2-3, with D perhaps TRBD2 (5 bases). CDR3 length: 17 amino acids. Germline assignment: CDR1 SGHNT and CDR2 YYREEE (reference sequence). The ends were cut back, 0 bases at V and 0 bases at J, with 14 bases in the middle. The CDR3: CASSLGGRASSTDTQYF. CDR3 bases: TGTGCCAGCAGCTTGGGAGGGCGGGCTTCTAGCACAGATACGCAGTATTTT.

The chain combines TRBV12-3 or TRBV12-4 with TRBJ2-1; TRBD2 aligns across 8 bases. V gave up 0 bases and J gave up 15 bases; unmatched junction bases: 7. The CDR3 consists of 13 residues. The chain's CDR3 is CASSLAGTRLVFF. In DNA form, the CDR3 reads TGTGCCAGCAGTTTAGCCGGGACTAGACTGGTGTTCTTC.

This clone showed up just a few times. The chain uses TRBV24-1 and TRBJ2-3; D not certain. CDR1 is KGHDR, CDR2 SFDVKD, per germline. Between the trimmed V and J ends, which lost 4 bases and 6 bases, there was a span of 10 bases. The CDR3 runs to 13 residues. The CDR3 nucleotides are TGTGCCACCAGTGACCCAAACGAGGATACGCAGTATTTT. The encoded protein is CATSDPNEDTQYF.

V and J are TRBV5-1 and TRBJ2-7; 8 nucleotides align to TRBD1. The CDR3 spans 15 residues. V lost 4 bases and J lost 1; bases outside the gene matches: 7. Per germline, CDR1 SGHRS and CDR2 YFSETQ. In DNA form, the CDR3 reads TGCGCCAGCAGCGGCGGACAGGGAGGATCCTACGAGCAGTACTTC. It encodes CASSGGQGGSYEQYF.

The chain joins TRBV18 to TRBJ1-1, with D maybe TRBD1 (5 bases). The CDR3 loop spans 14 amino acids. V was trimmed by 1 base and J by 7 bases, leaving 13 bases between them. CDR1 KGHSH and CDR2 LQKENI come from the germline V gene. CDR3: CASSPLGGQGEAFF. The CDR3 region has the DNA TGTGCCAGCTCACCACTTGGCGGTCAGGGTGAAGCTTTCTTT.

The chain uses TRBV11-3 and TRBJ2-1; TRBD1 aligns across 12 bases. There are 15 residues in the CDR3. V shed 5 bases and J 9 bases; nucleotides not matched to a gene: 8. Germline V gene lookup returns CDR1 SGHNT and CDR2 YENEEA. CDR3 amino acids: CASSVGTGGNSEQFF. Written as DNA, the CDR3 is TGTGCCAGCAGCGTAGGGACAGGGGGCAATAGTGAGCAGTTCTTC.

The chain joins TRBV7-2 to TRBJ1-4; D is unclear. Trimming pared 5 bases from V and 7 bases from J, leaving 17 bases between. The CDR3 has 15 residues. The germline V gene has CDR1 SGHTA and CDR2 FQGNSA. CDR3 region: CASSPTRSALEKLFF. The CDR3 bases are TGTGCCAGCAGCCCAACGCGCTCTGCCCTTGAAAAACTGTTTTTT.

The V call is TRBV2, the J call TRBJ2-5; TRBD1 might be the D (6 bases). The CDR3 loop spans 16 amino acids. Trimming left V 4 bases short and J 2 bases short, with 17 bases between. Germline lookup yields CDR1 SNHLY and CDR2 FYNNEI. CDR3 nucleotide sequence: TGTGCCAGCAGTGTATCCTACAGGGTGGGGCAAGAGACCCAGTACTTC. Protein product: CASSVSYRVGQETQYF.

This chain links TRBV6-6 with TRBJ1-1, with D tentatively TRBD1 (5 bases). Trimming removed 8 bases at V and 8 bases at J, with 21 bases between. The CDR3 totals 14 residues. CDR1 is MNHNY, CDR2 SVGAGI, per germline (reference sequence). The CDR3 coding sequence is TGTGCCAGCTATCTTGGTCCCGGGAGGGGAGAAGCTTTCTTT. Amino acids: CASYLGPGRGEAFF.

The chain combines TRBV7-8 with TRBJ1-5; D not resolved. Germline V lookup: CDR1 SGHVS, CDR2 FQNEAQ. Deletions cut 1 base from V and 7 bases from J, with 11 bases between. The length of the CDR3 is 14 residues. CDR3 region: CASSLEAGAQPQHF. In DNA form, the CDR3 reads TGTGCCAGCAGCTTAGAAGCGGGCGCGCAGCCCCAGCATTTT.

This chain uses TRBV4-3 with TRBJ2-1, with a weak D call TRBD1 (6 bases). Germline lookup yields CDR1 LGHNA and CDR2 YSLEER. This CDR3 comprises 14 residues. Trimming removed 6 bases at V and 3 bases at J, with 12 bases between. The CDR3 here is CASSFAGVYNEQFF. In DNA form, the CDR3 reads TGCGCCAGCAGTTTTGCAGGGGTCTACAATGAGCAGTTCTTC.

This chain joins TRBV20-1 and TRBJ2-2; 13 nucleotides line up with TRBD2. The CDR3 runs 16 residues. With V trimmed by 3 bases and J by 5 bases, 6 bases remained unmatched. Per the germline V gene, CDR1 is DFQATT and CDR2 is SNEGSKA (reference sequence). The CDR3 loop is CSASRPGLAGTGELFF. The CDR3 coding sequence is TGCAGTGCTAGTAGGCCGGGACTAGCGGGAACCGGGGAGCTGTTTTTT.

This clone was seen a few times. The chain joins TRBV7-2 to TRBJ2-2, with TRBD1 identical over 7 bases. V lost 5 bases and J lost 3; bases outside the gene matches: 6. This CDR3 has 15 amino acids. CDR1 is SGHTA, CDR2 FQGNSA, per germline. The CDR3 protein is CASSPGTAYTGELFF. The CDR3, as DNA: TGTGCCAGCAGCCCAGGGACAGCGTACACCGGGGAGCTGTTTTTT.

V usage is TRBV30 and J usage is TRBJ2-3, with 8 bases lining up with TRBD1. V gave up 5 bases and J gave up 5 bases; unmatched junction bases: 0. Germline V CDR1 and CDR2: GTSNPN, SVGIG (reference sequence). The CDR3 has 11 amino acids. This CDR3 reads CAWGQGDTQYF. Here the CDR3 DNA reads TGTGCCTGGGGACAGGGAGATACGCAGTATTTT.

For the CDR3, the DNA is TGTGCCAGCAGTCACATCCTCACGTCCCCTCGTGGAGTTGGGGCCAACGTCCTGACTTTC. Amino acid sequence: CASSHILTSPRGVGANVLTF. The chain recombines TRBV6-2 or TRBV6-3 with TRBJ2-6; D remains unclear. This CDR3 has 20 residues. The ends were cut back, 5 bases at V and 3 bases at J, with 26 bases in the middle. Germline CDR1 is MNHEY and CDR2 is SVGEGT.

A single count supports this clone. V is TRBV2 and J is TRBJ2-4; 11 bases line up with TRBD2. The CDR3 is made up of 17 amino acids. Germline V gives CDR1 SNHLY, CDR2 FYNNEI. The trim removed 4 bases at V and 1 base at J, leaving 6 bases unmatched. The CDR3 DNA follows: TGTGCCAGCAGTGCCAGACTAGCGGGGCCCGCCAAAAACATTCAGTACTTC. Residues: CASSARLAGPAKNIQYF. Variable domain in full (rest from reference TRBV2 and TRBJ2-4): EPEVTQTPSHQVTQMGQEVILRCVPISNHLYFYWYRQILGQKVEFLVSFYNNEISEKSEIFDDQFSVERPDGSNFTLKIRSTKLEDSAMYFCASSARLAGPAKNIQYFGAGTRLSVL.

CDR3 sequence (DNA): TGTGCCAGCAGCCGCGACAGGGTTGGAAATGAGCAGTTCTTC. This gives the protein CASSRDRVGNEQFF. This chain joins TRBV7-9 and TRBJ2-1; TRBD1 agrees at 7 bases. Losses at the gene ends were 5 bases for V and 7 bases for J; bases not matched to a gene: 8. CDR3 length equals 14 residues. In germline, CDR1 is SEHNR, CDR2 FQNEAQ (reference sequence).